The sequence of this T cell receptor (beta chain) was determined in a study of T cells in women clearing cervical HPV infection. TCRdb's table, derived via immunoSEQ multiplex PCR, lists solely in-frame clones and lacks some. The sample has roughly 38,000 clones. Losses at the gene ends were 4 bases for V and 6 bases for J; bases not matched to a gene: 16. This CDR3 contains 17 residues. Germline-derived CDR1 and CDR2 are MDHEN and SYDVKM. As for this clone: No antigen is known for it. The read gets to within 3 residues of the CDR3 end, and the germline J gene fills in the rest.

Study-wide results and limits: CIN3+ cases had significantly higher TCR richness than controls; evenness did not differ.

The TCR sequence derives from a woman aged 18-69 years with a cervical HPV16 infection that either progressed to CIN3+ or cleared (not recorded which). The chain recombines TRBV28 with TRBJ2-3, with 7 positions matching TRBD1. Material: blood buffy coat. The CDR3 protein is CASSSPGEGGTADTQYF. The sequenced CDR3 bases are TGTGCCAGCAGTTCCCCCGGCGAAGGGGGCACAGCGGATACG.